Following are 3 T cell receptor beta chains from one sample sequenced in a study of blood T cell repertoires in COVID-19. Profiling relied on immunoSEQ multiplex PCR, and the TCRdb table lists in-frame clones only, not all of them. The sample has 150,000 or so clones, roughly 90% seen once. Sequenced sample: peripheral blood. The receptor set was obtained from a man in his sixties with acute or convalescent COVID-19.

The rearrangement uses TRBV7-9 and TRBJ1-3, with D perhaps matching TRBD1 (6 bases). Germline loops: CDR1 SEHNR, CDR2 FQNEAQ (reference sequence). The V gene lost 3 bases and the J gene lost 0 bases, with 15 bases spanning the gap. The CDR3 runs 17 residues. The CDR3 loop reads CASSLGRGDGSGNTIYF. The CDR3 DNA follows: TGTGCCAGCAGCTTGGGCAGGGGTGACGGCTCTGGAAACACCATATATTTT.

This chain links TRBV7-9 with TRBJ1-3; TRBD1 agrees at 8 bases. The CDR3 is made up of 17 amino acids. Trimming cost V 1 base and J 0 bases; bases outside gene matches: 5. From germline, CDR1 is SEHNR and CDR2 FQNEAQ (reference sequence). CDR3 amino acids: CASSLGDRISSGNTIYF. In DNA, the CDR3 is TGTGCCAGCAGCTTAGGGGACAGGATTAGCTCTGGAAACACCATATATTTT. Supplemented by reference TRBV7-9 and TRBJ1-3, the full variable domain reads DTGVSQNPRHKITKRGQNVTFRCDPISEHNRLYWYRQTLGQGPEFLTYFQNEAQLEKSRLLSDRFSAERPKGSFSTLEIQRTEQGDSAMYLCASSLGDRISSGNTIYFGEGSWLTVV.

The chain couples TRBV6-4 to TRBJ2-6; D may be TRBD1 (6 bases). The germline gives CDR1 MRHNA, CDR2 SNTAGT. This CDR3 is 16 amino acids long. With 2 bases removed from V and 0 bases from J, the gap between germline ends came to 8 bases. The CDR3 sequence: CASSDGGSSGANVLTF. CDR3 DNA: TGTGCCAGCAGTGACGGGGGCAGCTCTGGGGCCAACGTCCTGACTTTC.